The present T cell receptor beta chain was sequenced within a study of blood T cell repertoires in COVID-19. Across the study: Acute and convalescent COVID-19 samples came from the United States, Italy and Spain. Nucleic acid was either cDNA or gDNA, and it came from T cells, B-cell-depleted T cells, or PBMCs.

How the authors handled the data: Amplification of reference gene primers provided the estimated nucleated cell counts. Clones were sequenced by immunoSEQ multiplex PCR, and TCRdb holds only the in-frame ones, with some missing. V, J and clone size were drawn from that table, and D and trimming were deduced from the DNA. The sample consists of 200,000 or so clones, 80% to 90% of them appearing once. Looked up from germline, CDR1 is PRHDT and CDR2 is FYEKMQ (reference sequence). V lost 4 bases, J lost 3 bases, and 8 bases lay in between. This CDR3 spans 13 amino acids. The TCR sequence derives from a human donor with active or convalescent COVID-19. The donor label of this sample is uncertain. The chain links TRBV13 to TRBJ2-3; D ambiguous. The material sequenced was peripheral blood. Written as DNA, the CDR3 is TGTGCCAGCAGCTCTACCGATACAGATACGCAGTATTTT. Translation: CASSSTDTDTQYF. Filled out from reference TRBV13 and TRBJ2-3, the complete variable domain reads AAGVIQSPRHLIKEKRETATLKCYPIPRHDTVYWYQQGPGQDPQFLISFYEKMQSDKGSIPDRFSAQQFSDYHSELNMSSLELGDSALYFCASSSTDTDTQYFGPGTRLTVL.